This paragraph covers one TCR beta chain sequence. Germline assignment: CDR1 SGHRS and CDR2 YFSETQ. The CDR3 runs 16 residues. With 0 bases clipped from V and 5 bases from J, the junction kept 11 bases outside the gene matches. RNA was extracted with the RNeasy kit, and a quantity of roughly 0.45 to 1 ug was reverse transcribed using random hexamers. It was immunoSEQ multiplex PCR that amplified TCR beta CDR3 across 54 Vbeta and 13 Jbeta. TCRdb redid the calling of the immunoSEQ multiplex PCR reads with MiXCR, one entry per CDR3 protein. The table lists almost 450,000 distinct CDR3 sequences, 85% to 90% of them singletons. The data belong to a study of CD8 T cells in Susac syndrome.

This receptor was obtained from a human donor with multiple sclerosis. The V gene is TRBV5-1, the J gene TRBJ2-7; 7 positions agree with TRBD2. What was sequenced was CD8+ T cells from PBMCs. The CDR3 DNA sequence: TGCGCCAGCAGCTTGGCTGGCCGGCTAGCGGTCGACGAGCAGTACTTC. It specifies CASSLAGRLAVDEQYF.